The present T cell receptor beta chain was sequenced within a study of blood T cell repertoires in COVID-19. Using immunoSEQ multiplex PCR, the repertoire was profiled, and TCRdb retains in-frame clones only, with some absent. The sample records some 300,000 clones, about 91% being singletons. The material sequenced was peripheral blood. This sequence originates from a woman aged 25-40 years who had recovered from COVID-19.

The CDR3 reads CASSSWDTPNTEAFF. The CDR3, as DNA: TGTGCCAGCAGTTCCTGGGACACACCGAACACTGAAGCTTTCTTT. The rearrangement links TRBV27 to TRBJ1-1, with a tentative D call TRBD1 (6 bases). CDR1 is MNHEY, CDR2 SMNVEV, per germline (reference sequence). V shed 4 bases and J shed 1 base, with 13 bases lying between them. This CDR3 region has 15 residues.